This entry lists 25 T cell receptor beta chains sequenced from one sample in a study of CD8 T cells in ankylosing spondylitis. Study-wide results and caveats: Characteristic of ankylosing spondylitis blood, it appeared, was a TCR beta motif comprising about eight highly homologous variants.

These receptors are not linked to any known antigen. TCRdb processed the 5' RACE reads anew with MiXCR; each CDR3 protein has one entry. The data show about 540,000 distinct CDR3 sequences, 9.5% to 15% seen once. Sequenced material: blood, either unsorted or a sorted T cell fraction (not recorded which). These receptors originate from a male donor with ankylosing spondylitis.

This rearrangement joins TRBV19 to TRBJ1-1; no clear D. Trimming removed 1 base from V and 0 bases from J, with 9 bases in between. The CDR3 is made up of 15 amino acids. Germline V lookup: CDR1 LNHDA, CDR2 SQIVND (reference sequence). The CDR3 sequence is CASSIARVVNTEAFF. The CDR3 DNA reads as TGTGCCAGTAGTATAGCGAGGGTTGTGAACACTGAAGCTTTCTTT.

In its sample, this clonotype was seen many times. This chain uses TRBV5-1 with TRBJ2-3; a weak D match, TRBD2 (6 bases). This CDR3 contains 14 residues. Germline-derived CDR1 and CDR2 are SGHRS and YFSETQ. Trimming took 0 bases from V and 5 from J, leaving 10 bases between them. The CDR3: CASSLEAGRDTQYF. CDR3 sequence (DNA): TGCGCCAGCAGCTTGGAGGCGGGGAGAGATACGCAGTATTTT.

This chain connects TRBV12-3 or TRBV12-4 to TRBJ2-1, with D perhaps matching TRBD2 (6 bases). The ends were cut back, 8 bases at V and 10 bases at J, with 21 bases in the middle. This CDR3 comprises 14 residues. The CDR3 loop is CASSSLPGGTEQFF. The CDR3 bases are TGTGCCAGCTCCTCCTTACCCGGGGGAACGGAGCAGTTCTTC.

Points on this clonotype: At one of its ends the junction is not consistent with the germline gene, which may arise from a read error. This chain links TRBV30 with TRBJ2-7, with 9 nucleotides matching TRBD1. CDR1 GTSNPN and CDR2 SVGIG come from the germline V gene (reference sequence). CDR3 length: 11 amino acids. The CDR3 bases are TGTGCCTGGAGTACCGGGACAGGGAGACACTTC. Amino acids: CAWSTGTGRHF.

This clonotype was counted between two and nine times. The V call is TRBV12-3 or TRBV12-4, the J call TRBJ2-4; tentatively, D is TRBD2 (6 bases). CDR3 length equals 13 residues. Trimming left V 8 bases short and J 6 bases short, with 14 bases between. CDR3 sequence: CASGAGLPNIQYF. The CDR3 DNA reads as TGTGCCAGCGGGGCGGGACTTCCAAACATTCAGTACTTC.

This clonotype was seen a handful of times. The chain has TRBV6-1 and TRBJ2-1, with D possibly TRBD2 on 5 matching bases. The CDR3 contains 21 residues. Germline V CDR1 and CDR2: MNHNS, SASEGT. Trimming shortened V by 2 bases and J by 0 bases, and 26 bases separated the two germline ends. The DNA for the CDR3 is TGTGCCAGCAGTGAATGGGTTTCGGGGAGACTCCAAACGAGCTCCTACAATGAGCAGTTCTTC. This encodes CASSEWVSGRLQTSSYNEQFF.

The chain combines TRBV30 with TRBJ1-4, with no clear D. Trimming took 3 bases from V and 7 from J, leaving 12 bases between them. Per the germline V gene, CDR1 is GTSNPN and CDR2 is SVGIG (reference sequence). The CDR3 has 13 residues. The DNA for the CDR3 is TGTGCCTGGAGAATAACGACTGGTGAAAAACTGTTTTTT. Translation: CAWRITTGEKLFF.

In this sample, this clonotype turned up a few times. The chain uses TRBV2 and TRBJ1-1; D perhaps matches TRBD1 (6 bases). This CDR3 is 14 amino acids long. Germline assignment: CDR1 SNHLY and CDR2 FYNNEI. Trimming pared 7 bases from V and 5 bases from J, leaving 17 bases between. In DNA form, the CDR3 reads TGTGCCAGCACTGCAACAGGGCGGGGGACTGAAGCTTTCTTT. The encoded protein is CASTATGRGTEAFF.

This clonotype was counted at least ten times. The CDR3 DNA reads as TGCAGTGCTAGCGTAGCGGGAAGGATAGAGACCCAGTACTTC. It is translated as CSASVAGRIETQYF. The genes are TRBV20-1 and TRBJ2-5; 8 bases map to TRBD2. The CDR3 extends over 14 amino acids. Germline V gene sequence: CDR1 DFQATT, CDR2 SNEGSKA (reference sequence). The J segment lost 4 bases and the V segment lost 3 bases, leaving 7 bases of the junction unmatched.

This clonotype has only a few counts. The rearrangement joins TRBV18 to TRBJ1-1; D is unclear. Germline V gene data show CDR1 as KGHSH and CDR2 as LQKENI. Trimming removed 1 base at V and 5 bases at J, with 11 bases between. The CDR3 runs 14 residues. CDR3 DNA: TGTGCCAGCTCACCACGGGCCCCCCGAACTGAAGCTTTCTTT. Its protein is CASSPRAPRTEAFF.

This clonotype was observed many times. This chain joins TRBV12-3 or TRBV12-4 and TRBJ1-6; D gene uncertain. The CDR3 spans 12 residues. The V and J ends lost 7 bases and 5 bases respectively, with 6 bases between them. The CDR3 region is CASTINNSPLHF. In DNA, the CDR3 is TGTGCCAGCACCATAAATAATTCACCCCTCCACTTT.

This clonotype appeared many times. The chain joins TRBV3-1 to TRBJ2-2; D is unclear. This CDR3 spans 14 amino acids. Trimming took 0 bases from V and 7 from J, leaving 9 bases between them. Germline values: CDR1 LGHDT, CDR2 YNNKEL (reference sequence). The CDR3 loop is CASSQDDTFGELFF. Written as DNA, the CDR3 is TGTGCCAGCAGCCAAGATGATACCTTCGGGGAGCTGTTTTTT.

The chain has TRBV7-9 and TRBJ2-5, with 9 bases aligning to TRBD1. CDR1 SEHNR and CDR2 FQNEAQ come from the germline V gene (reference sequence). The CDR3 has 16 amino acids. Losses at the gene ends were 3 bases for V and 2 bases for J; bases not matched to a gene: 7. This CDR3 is CASSFPGQGAQETQYF. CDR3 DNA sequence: TGTGCCAGCAGCTTCCCGGGACAGGGAGCGCAAGAGACCCAGTACTTC.

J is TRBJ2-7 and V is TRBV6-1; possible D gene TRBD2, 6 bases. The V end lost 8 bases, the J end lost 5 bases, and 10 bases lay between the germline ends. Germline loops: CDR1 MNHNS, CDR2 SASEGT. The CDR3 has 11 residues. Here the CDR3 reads CASGEVHEQYV. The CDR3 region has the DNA TGTGCCAGCGGGGAGGTCCACGAGCAGTACGTC.

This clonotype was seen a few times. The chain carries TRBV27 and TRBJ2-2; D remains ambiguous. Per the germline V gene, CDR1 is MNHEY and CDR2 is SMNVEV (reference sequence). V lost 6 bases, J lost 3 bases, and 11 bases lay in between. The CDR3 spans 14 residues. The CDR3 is CASRPPKDTGELFF. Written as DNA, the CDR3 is TGTGCCAGCAGACCCCCCAAGGACACCGGGGAGCTGTTTTTT.

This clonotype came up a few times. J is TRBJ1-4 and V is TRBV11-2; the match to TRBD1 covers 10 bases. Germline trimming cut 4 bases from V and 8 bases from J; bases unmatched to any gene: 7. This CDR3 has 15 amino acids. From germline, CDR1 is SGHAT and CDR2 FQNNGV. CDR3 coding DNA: TGTGCCAGCAGCTCGACAGGGGGCGTTTTGGAAAAACTGTTTTTT. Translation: CASSSTGGVLEKLFF.

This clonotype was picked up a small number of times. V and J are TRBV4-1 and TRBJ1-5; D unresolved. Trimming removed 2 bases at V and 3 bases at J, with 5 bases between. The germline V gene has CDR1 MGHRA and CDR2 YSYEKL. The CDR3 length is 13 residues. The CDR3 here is CASSQIYNQPQHF. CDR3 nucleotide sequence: TGCGCCAGCAGCCAAATCTACAATCAGCCCCAGCATTTT.

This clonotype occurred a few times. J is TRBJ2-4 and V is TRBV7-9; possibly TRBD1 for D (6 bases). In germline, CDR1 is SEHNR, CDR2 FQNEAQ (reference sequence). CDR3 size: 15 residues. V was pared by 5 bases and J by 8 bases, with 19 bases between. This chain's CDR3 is CASSPYRDTRDIQYF. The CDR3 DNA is TGTGCCAGCAGCCCCTATCGGGACACTAGAGACATTCAGTACTTC.

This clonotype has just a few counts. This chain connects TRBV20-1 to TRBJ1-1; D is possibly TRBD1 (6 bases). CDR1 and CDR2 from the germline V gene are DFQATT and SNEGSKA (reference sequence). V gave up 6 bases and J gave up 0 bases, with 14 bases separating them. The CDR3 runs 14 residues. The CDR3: CSATDRIMNTEAFF. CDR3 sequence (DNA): TGCAGTGCAACAGACAGGATTATGAACACTGAAGCTTTCTTT.

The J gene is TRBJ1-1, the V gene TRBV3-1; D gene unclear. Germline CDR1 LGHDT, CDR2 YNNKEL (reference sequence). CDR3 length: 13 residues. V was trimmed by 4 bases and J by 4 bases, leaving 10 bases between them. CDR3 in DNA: TGTGCCAGCAGCCGCGTCACGAGCACTGAAGCTTTCTTT. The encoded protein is CASSRVTSTEAFF.

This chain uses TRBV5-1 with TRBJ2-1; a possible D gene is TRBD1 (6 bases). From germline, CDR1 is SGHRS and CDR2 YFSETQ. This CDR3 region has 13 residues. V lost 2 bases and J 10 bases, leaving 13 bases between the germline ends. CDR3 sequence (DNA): TGCGCCAGCAGCTTCGACAGGCCCAGGGAGCAGTTCTTC. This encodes CASSFDRPREQFF.

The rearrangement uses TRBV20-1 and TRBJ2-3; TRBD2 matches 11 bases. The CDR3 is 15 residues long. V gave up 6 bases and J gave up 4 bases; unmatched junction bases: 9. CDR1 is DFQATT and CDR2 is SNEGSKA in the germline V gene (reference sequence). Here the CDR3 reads CSAPDTSGSSDTQYF. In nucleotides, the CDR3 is TGCAGTGCACCGGACACTAGCGGGAGTTCAGATACGCAGTATTTT.

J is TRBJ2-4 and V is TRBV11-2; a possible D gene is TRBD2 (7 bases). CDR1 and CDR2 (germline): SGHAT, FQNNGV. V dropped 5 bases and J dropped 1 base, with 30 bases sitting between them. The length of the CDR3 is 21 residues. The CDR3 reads CASSPPQLGRGALPAKNIQYF. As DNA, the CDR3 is TGTGCCAGCAGCCCACCCCAGCTGGGGAGGGGGGCCCTGCCTGCCAAAAACATTCAGTACTTC.

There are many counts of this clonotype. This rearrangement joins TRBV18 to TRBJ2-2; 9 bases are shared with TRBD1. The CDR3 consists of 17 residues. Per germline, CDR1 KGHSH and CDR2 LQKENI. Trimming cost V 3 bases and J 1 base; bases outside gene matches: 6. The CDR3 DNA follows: TGTGCCAGCTCACCGTACGGGGGACAGGGGAACACCGGGGAGCTGTTTTTT. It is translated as CASSPYGGQGNTGELFF. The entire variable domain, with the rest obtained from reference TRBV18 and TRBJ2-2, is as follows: NAGVMQNPRHLVRRRGQEARLRCSPMKGHSHVYWYRQLPEEGLKFMVYLQKENIIDESGMPKERFSAEFPKEGPSILRIQQVVRGDSAAYFCASSPYGGQGNTGELFFGEGSRLTVL.

The CDR3 coding sequence is TGTGCCAGCAGTTACTCAGGCCTAGCGGGAGGGGGGAAGTTCTTC. Its protein product is CASSYSGLAGGGKFF. The chain is built from TRBV6-2 or TRBV6-3 and TRBJ2-1; 12 nucleotides align to TRBD2. The CDR3 is 15 amino acids. CDR1 is MNHEY, CDR2 SVGEGT, per germline. V shed 0 bases and J 14 bases; nucleotides not matched to a gene: 8.